The 13 T cell receptor beta chains below were found in one sample sequenced in a study of Graves' ophthalmopathy and Graves' hyperthyroidism. Using RNA transcripts, the TCR beta CDR3 regions were amplified. Second-round multiplex PCR came after first-round RT-PCR with HTBI primers. Each CDR3 protein gets one entry after TCRdb re-called the multiplex PCR reads with MiXCR. The table shows about 640,000 distinct CDR3 sequences, with more than 40% occurring only once. Sequenced: peripheral blood. The receptors here all came from an adult man with Graves' ophthalmopathy.

The V gene is TRBV4-1, the J gene TRBJ2-7; 10 bases map to TRBD1. The CDR3 is made up of 16 amino acids. In germline, CDR1 is MGHRA, CDR2 YSYEKL. The J segment lost 2 bases and the V segment lost 6 bases, leaving 10 bases of the junction unmatched. DNA of the CDR3: TGCGCCAGCAGGAGACTAGGACAGGGGGAGACCTACGAGCAGTACTTC. This gives the protein CASRRLGQGETYEQYF.

This clonotype was counted at least ten times. The rearrangement uses TRBV11-2 and TRBJ2-7, with unresolved D. The germline CDR1 and CDR2 sequences are SGHAT and FQNNGV. CDR3 length: 14 amino acids. Trimming left V 0 bases short and J 0 bases short, with 6 bases between. The CDR3 reads CASSLDTDSYEQYF. The DNA of the CDR3 is TGTGCCAGCAGCTTAGATACAGACTCCTACGAGCAGTACTTC.

At least ten counts were recorded for this clonotype. The chain has TRBV15 and TRBJ2-7, with D maybe TRBD1 (6 bases). The CDR3 is 16 amino acids. Trimming removed 1 base at V and 3 bases at J, with 16 bases between. Germline V gives CDR1 LNHNV, CDR2 YYDKDF (reference sequence). CDR3 nucleotides: TGTGCCACCAGCAGAGCCGACAGGAAACTGGGCTACGAGCAGTACTTC. It specifies CATSRADRKLGYEQYF.

The chain uses TRBV5-1 and TRBJ2-2, with a weak D call TRBD2 (5 bases). The CDR3 length is 16 residues. Trimming removed 1 base at V and 5 bases at J, with 15 bases between. In germline, CDR1 is SGHRS, CDR2 YFSETQ. The CDR3 coding sequence is TGCGCCAGCAGCTTGTATCCGGGATCGGCAACCGGGGAGCTGTTTTTT. Its protein product is CASSLYPGSATGELFF.

This clonotype was seen only a few times. The rearrangement links TRBV5-1 to TRBJ2-6; tentatively, D is TRBD1 (8 bases). Germline lookup yields CDR1 SGHRS and CDR2 YFSETQ. The CDR3 contains 18 residues. V lost 4 bases to trimming and J lost 0 bases, with 17 bases between them. The CDR3 protein is CASSAYRGGASGANVLTF. Here the CDR3 DNA reads TGCGCCAGCAGCGCTTACAGGGGGGGAGCCTCTGGGGCCAACGTCCTGACTTTC.

The table lists this clonotype with many counts. The chain joins TRBV2 to TRBJ2-7; 7 nucleotides line up with TRBD2. CDR3 size: 13 residues. Per germline, CDR1 SNHLY and CDR2 FYNNEI. With V trimmed by 4 bases and J by 6 bases, 6 bases remained unmatched. The CDR3 loop reads CASSVPGLSEQYF. The CDR3 nucleotides read TGTGCCAGCAGTGTCCCGGGACTAAGCGAGCAGTACTTC.

The sample holds many counts of this clonotype. The chain links TRBV5-1 to TRBJ1-1; no firm D call. Trimming removed 0 bases at V and 6 bases at J, with 6 bases between. Germline loops: CDR1 SGHRS, CDR2 YFSETQ. The CDR3 totals 12 residues. The CDR3 sequence is CASSLGSAEAFF. The CDR3, as DNA: TGCGCCAGCAGCTTGGGGTCCGCTGAAGCTTTCTTT.

On this clonotype: A much larger clone differs from this one at a single base, so this may be a read error. The chain carries TRBV10-3 and TRBJ1-5; 7 bases line up with TRBD1. V shed 5 bases and J 5 bases; nucleotides not matched to a gene: 3. Per germline, CDR1 ENHRY and CDR2 SYGVKD. CDR3 size: 13 residues. In DNA, the CDR3 is TGTGCCATCAGTCACACAGGGGATCAGCCCCAGCATTTT. Translating it yields CAISHTGDQPQHF.

Only a few counts were recorded for this clonotype. The chain is built from TRBV19 and TRBJ1-1; tentative D call: TRBD1 (5 bases). Germline assignment: CDR1 LNHDA and CDR2 SQIVND (reference sequence). V was trimmed by 7 bases and J by 5 bases, leaving 11 bases between them. The CDR3 contains 12 residues. The CDR3 nucleotides are TGTGCCAGTATCCGGGGGTTGACTGAAGCTTTCTTT. Translated: CASIRGLTEAFF. Complete variable domain (other parts from reference TRBV19 and TRBJ1-1): DGGITQSPKYLFRKEGQNVTLSCEQNLNHDAMYWYRQDPGQGLRLIYYSQIVNDFQKGDIAEGYSVSREKKESFPLTVTSAQKNPTAFYLCASIRGLTEAFFGQGTRLTVV.

The chain couples TRBV9 to TRBJ1-1, with D possibly matching TRBD1 (5 bases). The CDR3 sequence is 15 residues long. The V gene lost 3 bases and the J gene lost 3 bases, with 15 bases spanning the gap. Germline CDR1 reads SGDLS; CDR2 reads YYNGEE. The CDR3 here is CASSARGVSDTEAFF. The CDR3 nucleotides are TGTGCCAGCAGCGCCCGGGGGGTTTCAGACACTGAAGCTTTCTTT.

This clonotype was recorded at least ten times. V gene TRBV6-5 combines with J gene TRBJ2-5; 9 positions match TRBD1. V lost 5 bases, J lost 7 bases, and 11 bases stayed unmatched. The germline V gene has CDR1 MNHEY and CDR2 SVGAGI. The CDR3 totals 15 residues. CDR3 sequence: CASSRTGASKGTQYF. For the CDR3, the DNA is TGTGCCAGCAGTCGGACAGGGGCCAGCAAAGGGACCCAGTACTTC.

In this sample, this clonotype turned up many times. This sequence joins TRBV5-1 and TRBJ1-4, with D maybe TRBD1 (5 bases). The V end was cut by 0 bases, the J end by 6 bases, with 9 bases between. Germline V gene sequence: CDR1 SGHRS, CDR2 YFSETQ. The CDR3 consists of 14 residues. CDR3 sequence (DNA): TGCGCCAGCAGCTTGGCGGGCAGGGATGAAAAACTGTTTTTT. Amino acids: CASSLAGRDEKLFF. The full variable domain, in which reference TRBV5-1 and TRBJ1-4 provide the parts outside the CDR3, is KAGVTQTPRYLIKTRGQQVTLSCSPISGHRSVSWYQQTPGQGLQFLFEYFSETQRNKGNFPGRFSGRQFSNSRSEMNVSTLELGDSALYLCASSLAGRDEKLFFGSGTQLSVL.

For this clonotype: This may come from a read error, since a much larger clone is one base off. V gene TRBV7-2 combines with J gene TRBJ2-7; D gene unclear. The length of the CDR3 is 12 residues. Germline loops: CDR1 SGHTA, CDR2 FQGNSA. As DNA, the CDR3 is TGTGCCGGCAGCTTAAGGGTCTACGAGCAGTACTTC. The encoded protein is CAGSLRVYEQYF.